The T cell receptor beta chain under discussion was sequenced for a study of spatial heterogeneity in lung cancer. Study-wide points: In tumors, expanded intratumoral alpha and beta TCR counts tracked mutation counts.

By share, this clonotype counts as medium-sized. Antigen: not known. This beta chain is an off-target read within a library intended for alpha chains, so its frequency means little. The time point is: sample taken at primary tumor resection. Samples were obtained from some 70 donors, all untreated early-stage non-small cell lung cancer patients. The V segment lost 7 bases and the J segment 7 bases; nucleotides outside the gene matches: 5. CDR3 size: 13 residues. MiXCR, run by TCRdb on the 5' RACE reads, gives a single entry per CDR3 protein. The sample lists some 6,000 distinct CDR3 sequences, around 15% occurring once.

The chain couples TRBV12-3 or TRBV12-4 to TRBJ2-3; 10 positions agree with TRBD1. This sequence originates from a male donor with early-stage non-small cell lung cancer. Sequencing was performed on lung tumor tissue, taken at surgery. CDR3 in amino acids: CASKGQGINTQYF. The CDR3 DNA follows: TGTGCCAGCAAGGGACAGGGGATAAATACGCAGTATTTT.